This TCR beta chain was captured in a study of blood T cell repertoires in COVID-19. Looking at the study overall: Material from acute and convalescent COVID-19 was sourced from the United States, Italy and Spain. T cells, B-cell-depleted T cells, or PBMCs provided the cDNA or gDNA that served as material.

This clone appeared a single time. Germline trimming cut 0 bases from V and 2 bases from J; bases unmatched to any gene: 6. Looked up from germline, CDR1 is GTSNPN and CDR2 is SVGIG (reference sequence). This CDR3 spans 19 amino acids. Authors' methods: Reference gene primer amplification gave nucleated cell count estimates. Libraries were prepared by immunoSEQ multiplex PCR; TCRdb keeps only in-frame clonotypes and omits some of them. The V and J calls and clone size were taken over from that table, and D and trimming were inferred from the DNA. The sample lists approximately 260,000 clones, 85% to 90% seen once, with around 3.5% in the top ten.

The origin of this receptor is a middle-aged woman with acute or convalescent COVID-19. Sample: peripheral blood. The rearrangement joins TRBV30 to TRBJ2-2; 16 positions agree with TRBD2. CDR3 sequence: CAWSVFGTSGGANTGELFF. The CDR3 nucleotides read TGTGCCTGGAGTGTATTTGGGACTAGCGGGGGGGCCAACACCGGGGAGCTGTTTTTT.